This T cell receptor beta chain comes out of a study of patients and donors after allogeneic stem cell transplantation. Germline trimming cut 4 bases from V and 8 bases from J; bases unmatched to any gene: 5. The CDR3 spans 13 residues. CDR1 and CDR2 (germline): SGHRS, YFSETQ. Each CDR3 protein is one row after TCRdb ran MiXCR on the RT-PCR reads. Seen here are more than 850,000 distinct CDR3 sequences, over 15% observed once, and the top ten hold 5.5% to 6.5%. V and J are TRBV5-1 and TRBJ1-4; 7 bases map to TRBD1. The sample consisted of blood, either unsorted or a sorted T cell fraction (not recorded which). The TCR was taken from a human donor who was either an allogeneic HSCT recipient or a stem cell or donor lymphocyte infusion donor (not recorded which). It is not recorded whose cells these are; they may come from a transplant donor. CDR3: CASSIDRVEKLFF. The CDR3 DNA is TGCGCCAGCAGCATCGACAGGGTGGAAAAACTGTTTTTT.